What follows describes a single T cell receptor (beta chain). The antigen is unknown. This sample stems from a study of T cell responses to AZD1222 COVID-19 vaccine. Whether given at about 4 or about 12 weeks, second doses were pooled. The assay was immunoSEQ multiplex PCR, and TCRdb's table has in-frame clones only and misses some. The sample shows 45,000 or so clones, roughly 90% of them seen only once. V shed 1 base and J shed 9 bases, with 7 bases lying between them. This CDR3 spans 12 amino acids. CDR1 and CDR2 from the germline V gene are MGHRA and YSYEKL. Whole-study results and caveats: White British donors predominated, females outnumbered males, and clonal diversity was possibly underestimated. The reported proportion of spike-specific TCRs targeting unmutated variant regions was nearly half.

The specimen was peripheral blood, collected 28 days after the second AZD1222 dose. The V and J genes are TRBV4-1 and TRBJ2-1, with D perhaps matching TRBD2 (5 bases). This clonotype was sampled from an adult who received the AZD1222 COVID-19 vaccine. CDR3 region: CASSQARGEQFF. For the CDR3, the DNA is TGCGCCAGCAGCCAAGCCCGGGGTGAGCAGTTCTTC.